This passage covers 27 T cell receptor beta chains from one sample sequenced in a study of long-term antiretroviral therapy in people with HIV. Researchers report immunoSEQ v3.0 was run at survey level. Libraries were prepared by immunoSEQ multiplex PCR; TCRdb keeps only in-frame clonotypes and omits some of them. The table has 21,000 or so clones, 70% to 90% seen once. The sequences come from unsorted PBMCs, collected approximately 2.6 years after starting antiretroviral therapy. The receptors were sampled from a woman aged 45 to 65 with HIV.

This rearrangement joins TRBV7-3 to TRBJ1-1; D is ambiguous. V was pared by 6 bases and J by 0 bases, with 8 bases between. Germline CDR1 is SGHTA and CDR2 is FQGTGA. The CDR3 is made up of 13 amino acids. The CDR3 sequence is CASSTQLNTEAFF. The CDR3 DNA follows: TGTGCCAGCAGTACACAGTTGAACACTGAAGCTTTCTTT.

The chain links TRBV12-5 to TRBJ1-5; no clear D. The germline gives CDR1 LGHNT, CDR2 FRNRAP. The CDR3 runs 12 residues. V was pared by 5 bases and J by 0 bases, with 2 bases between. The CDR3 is CASGDSNQPQHF. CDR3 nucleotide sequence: TGTGCTAGTGGTGATAGCAATCAGCCCCAGCATTTT.

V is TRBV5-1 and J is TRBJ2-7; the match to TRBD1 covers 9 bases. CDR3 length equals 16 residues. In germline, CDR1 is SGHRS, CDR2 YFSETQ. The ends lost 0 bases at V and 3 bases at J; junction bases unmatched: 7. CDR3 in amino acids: CASSLEFGTGYYEQYF. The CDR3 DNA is TGCGCCAGCAGCTTGGAGTTCGGGACAGGGTACTACGAGCAGTACTTC.

CDR3 loop: CASSLGTEAFF. The CDR3, as DNA: TGTGCCAGCAGCTTAGGCACTGAAGCTTTCTTT. The chain is built from TRBV7-9 and TRBJ1-1; D gene unclear. Germline V CDR1 and CDR2: SEHNR, FQNEAQ (reference sequence). Trimming took off 1 base at V and 4 bases at J, with 1 base between the two ends. The CDR3 sequence is 11 residues long.

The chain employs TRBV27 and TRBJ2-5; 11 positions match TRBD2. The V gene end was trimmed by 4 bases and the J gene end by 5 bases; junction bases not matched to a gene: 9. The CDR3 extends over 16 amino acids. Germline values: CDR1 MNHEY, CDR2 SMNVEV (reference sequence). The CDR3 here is CASSSLLAGVGETQYF. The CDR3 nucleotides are TGTGCCAGCAGTTCACTACTAGCGGGAGTGGGGGAGACCCAGTACTTC.

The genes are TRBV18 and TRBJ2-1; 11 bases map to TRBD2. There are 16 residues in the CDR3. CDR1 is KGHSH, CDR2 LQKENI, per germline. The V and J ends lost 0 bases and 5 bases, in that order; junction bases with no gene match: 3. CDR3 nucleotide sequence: TGTGCCAGCTCACCACCGCGACTAGCGGGGAACAATGAGCAGTTCTTC. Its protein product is CASSPPRLAGNNEQFF. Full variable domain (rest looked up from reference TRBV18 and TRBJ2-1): NAGVMQNPRHLVRRRGQEARLRCSPMKGHSHVYWYRQLPEEGLKFMVYLQKENIIDESGMPKERFSAEFPKEGPSILRIQQVVRGDSAAYFCASSPPRLAGNNEQFFGPGTRLTVL.

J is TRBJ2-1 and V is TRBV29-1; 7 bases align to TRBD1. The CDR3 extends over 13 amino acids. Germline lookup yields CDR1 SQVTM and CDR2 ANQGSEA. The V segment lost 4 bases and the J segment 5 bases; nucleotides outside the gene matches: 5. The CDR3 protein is CSVGRGLNNEQFF. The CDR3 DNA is TGCAGCGTTGGCAGGGGGTTGAACAATGAGCAGTTCTTC.

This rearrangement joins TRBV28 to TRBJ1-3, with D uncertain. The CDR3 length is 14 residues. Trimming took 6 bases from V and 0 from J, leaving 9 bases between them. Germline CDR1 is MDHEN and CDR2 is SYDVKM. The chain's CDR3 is CASRGTDSGNTIYF. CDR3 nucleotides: TGTGCCAGCAGGGGCACCGACTCTGGAAACACCATATATTTT.

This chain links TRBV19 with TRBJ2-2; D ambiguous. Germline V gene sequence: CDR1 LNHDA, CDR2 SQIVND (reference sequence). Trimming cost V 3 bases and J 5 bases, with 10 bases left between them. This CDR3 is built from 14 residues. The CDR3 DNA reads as TGTGCCAGTAGTATGGTCGAAGAAACCGGGGAGCTGTTTTTT. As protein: CASSMVEETGELFF.

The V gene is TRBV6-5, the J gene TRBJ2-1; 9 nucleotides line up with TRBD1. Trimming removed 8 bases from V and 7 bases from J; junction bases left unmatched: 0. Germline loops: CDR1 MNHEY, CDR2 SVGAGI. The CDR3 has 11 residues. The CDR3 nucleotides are TGTGCCAGCGGACAGGGGAATGAGCAGTTCTTC. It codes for CASGQGNEQFF.

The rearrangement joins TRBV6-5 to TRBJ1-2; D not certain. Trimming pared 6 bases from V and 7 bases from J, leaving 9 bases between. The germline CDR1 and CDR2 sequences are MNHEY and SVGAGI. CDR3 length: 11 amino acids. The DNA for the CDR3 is TGTGCCAGCAGGGACGTGGGTGGCTACACCTTC. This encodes CASRDVGGYTF.

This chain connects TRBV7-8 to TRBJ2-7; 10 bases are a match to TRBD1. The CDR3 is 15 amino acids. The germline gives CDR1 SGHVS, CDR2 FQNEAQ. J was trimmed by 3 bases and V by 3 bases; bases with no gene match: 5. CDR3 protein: CASSFPGQGYYEQYF. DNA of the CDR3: TGTGCCAGCAGCTTCCCGGGACAGGGGTACTACGAGCAGTACTTC. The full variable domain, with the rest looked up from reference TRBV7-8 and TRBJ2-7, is GAGVSQSPRYKVAKRGQDVALRCDPISGHVSLFWYQQALGQGPEFLTYFQNEAQLDKSGLPSDRFFAERPEGSVSTLKIQRTQQEDSAVYLCASSFPGQGYYEQYFGPGTRLTVT.

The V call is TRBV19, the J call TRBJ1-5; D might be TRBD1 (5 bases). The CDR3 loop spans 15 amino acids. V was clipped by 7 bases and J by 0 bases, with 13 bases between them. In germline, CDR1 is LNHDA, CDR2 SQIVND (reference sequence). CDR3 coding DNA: TGTGCCAGTACCGATCGGGACTATAGCAATCAGCCCCAGCATTTT. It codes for CASTDRDYSNQPQHF.

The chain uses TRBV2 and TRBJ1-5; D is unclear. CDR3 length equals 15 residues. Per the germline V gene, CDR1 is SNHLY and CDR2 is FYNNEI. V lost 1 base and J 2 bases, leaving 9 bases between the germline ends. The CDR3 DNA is TGTGCCAGCAGTGAAGATTCTGGGGGCAATCAGCCCCAGCATTTT. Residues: CASSEDSGGNQPQHF.

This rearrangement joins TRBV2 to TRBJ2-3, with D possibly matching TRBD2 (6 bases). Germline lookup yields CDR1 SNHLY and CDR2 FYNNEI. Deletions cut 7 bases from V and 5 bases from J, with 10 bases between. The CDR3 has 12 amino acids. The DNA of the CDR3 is TGTGCCAGCAACGGGGGTTTAGATACGCAGTATTTT. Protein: CASNGGLDTQYF. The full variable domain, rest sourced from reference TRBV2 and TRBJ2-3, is EPEVTQTPSHQVTQMGQEVILRCVPISNHLYFYWYRQILGQKVEFLVSFYNNEISEKSEIFDDQFSVERPDGSNFTLKIRSTKLEDSAMYFCASNGGLDTQYFGPGTRLTVL.

The CDR3 nucleotides are TGCGCCAGCATGGGGCAAACTGAGAACTATGGCTACACCTTC. As protein: CASMGQTENYGYTF. This chain uses TRBV23-1 with TRBJ1-2; tentative D call: TRBD1 (5 bases). TRBV23-1 is designated an ORF whose function remains uncertain. V was clipped by 7 bases and J by 2 bases, with 14 bases between them. This CDR3 has 14 residues.

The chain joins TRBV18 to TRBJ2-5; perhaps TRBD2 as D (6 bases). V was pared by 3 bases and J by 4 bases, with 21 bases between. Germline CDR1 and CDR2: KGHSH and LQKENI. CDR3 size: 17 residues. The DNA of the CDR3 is TGTGCCAGCTCACCTACCGGGACTTCTCAGACGTCAGAGACCCAGTACTTC. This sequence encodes CASSPTGTSQTSETQYF.

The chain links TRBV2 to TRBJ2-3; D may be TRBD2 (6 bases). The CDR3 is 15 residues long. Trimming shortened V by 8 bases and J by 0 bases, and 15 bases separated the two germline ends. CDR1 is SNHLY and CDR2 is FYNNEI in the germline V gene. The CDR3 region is CASERDSYSTDTQYF. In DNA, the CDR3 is TGTGCCAGCGAACGGGACTCCTATAGCACAGATACGCAGTATTTT.

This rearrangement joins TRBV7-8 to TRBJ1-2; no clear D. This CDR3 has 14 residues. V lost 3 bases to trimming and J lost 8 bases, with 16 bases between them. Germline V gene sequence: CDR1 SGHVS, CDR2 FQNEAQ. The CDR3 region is CASSFAVREGGYTF. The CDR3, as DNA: TGTGCCAGCAGCTTTGCTGTCCGGGAAGGAGGCTACACCTTC.

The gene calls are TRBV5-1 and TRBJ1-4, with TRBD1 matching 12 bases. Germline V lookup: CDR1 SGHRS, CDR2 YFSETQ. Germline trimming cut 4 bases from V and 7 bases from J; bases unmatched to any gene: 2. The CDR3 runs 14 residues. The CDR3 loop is CASSQGQGAEKLFF. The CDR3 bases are TGCGCCAGCAGCCAGGGACAGGGGGCTGAAAAACTGTTTTTT.

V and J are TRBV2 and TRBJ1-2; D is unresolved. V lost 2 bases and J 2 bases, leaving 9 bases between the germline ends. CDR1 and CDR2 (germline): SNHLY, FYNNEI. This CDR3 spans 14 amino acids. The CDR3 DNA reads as TGTGCCAGCAGTGAATGGGTCAGAAACTATGGCTACACCTTC. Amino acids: CASSEWVRNYGYTF.

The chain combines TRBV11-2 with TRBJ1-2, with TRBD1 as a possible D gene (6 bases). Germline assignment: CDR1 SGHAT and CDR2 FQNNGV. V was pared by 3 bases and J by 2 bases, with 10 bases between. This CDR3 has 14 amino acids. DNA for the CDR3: TGTGCCAGCAGCTTTGGGGACATCAACTATGGCTACACCTTC. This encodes CASSFGDINYGYTF.

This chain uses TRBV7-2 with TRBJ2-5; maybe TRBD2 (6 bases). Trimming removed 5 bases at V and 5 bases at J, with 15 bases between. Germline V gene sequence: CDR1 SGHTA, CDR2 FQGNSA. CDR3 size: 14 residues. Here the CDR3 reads CASSPPRESETQYF. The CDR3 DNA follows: TGTGCCAGCAGCCCCCCTCGGGAGTCGGAGACCCAGTACTTC.

CDR3 sequence reads: CASSGTASTDTQYF. The CDR3 DNA follows: TGTGCCAGCAGTGGGACAGCCTCCACAGATACGCAGTATTTT. The chain uses TRBV2 and TRBJ2-3; D may be TRBD1 (6 bases). Germline V gene lookup returns CDR1 SNHLY and CDR2 FYNNEI. The CDR3 is 14 residues long. Trimming stripped 4 bases from V and 2 bases from J, with 10 bases between.

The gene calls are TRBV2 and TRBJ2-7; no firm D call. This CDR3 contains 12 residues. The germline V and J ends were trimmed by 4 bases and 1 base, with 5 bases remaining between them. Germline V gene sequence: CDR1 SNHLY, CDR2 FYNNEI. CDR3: CASSATSYEQYF. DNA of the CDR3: TGTGCCAGCAGTGCTACTTCCTACGAGCAGTACTTC.

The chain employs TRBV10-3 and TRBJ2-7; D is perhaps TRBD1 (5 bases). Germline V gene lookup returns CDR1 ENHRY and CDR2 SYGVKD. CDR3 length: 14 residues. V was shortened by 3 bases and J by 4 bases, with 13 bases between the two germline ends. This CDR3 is CAISDSRKGYEQYF. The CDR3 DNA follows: TGTGCCATCAGTGACAGCAGGAAGGGGTACGAGCAGTACTTC.

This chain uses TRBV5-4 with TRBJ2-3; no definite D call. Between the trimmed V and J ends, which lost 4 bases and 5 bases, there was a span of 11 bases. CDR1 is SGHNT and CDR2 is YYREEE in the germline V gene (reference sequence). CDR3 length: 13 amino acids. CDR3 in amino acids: CASSDDIQDTQYF. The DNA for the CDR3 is TGTGCCAGCAGCGACGACATACAAGATACGCAGTATTTT.